These 5 T cell receptor beta chains were sequenced from one sample in a study of Tregs in tolerant kidney transplant recipients. Profiling relied on immunoSEQ multiplex PCR, and the TCRdb table lists in-frame clones only, not all of them. The data show 110,000 or so clones, roughly nine tenths seen once. Material for sequencing was CD4+ T cells from blood. The receptor set was obtained from a human donor in good health.

The chain has TRBV2 and TRBJ2-2; tentatively, D is TRBD1 or TRBD2 (5 bases each). This CDR3 has 13 amino acids. V gave up 6 bases and J gave up 4 bases, with 9 bases separating them. CDR1 is SNHLY, CDR2 FYNNEI, per germline. The CDR3 sequence is CASSRESTGELFF. Written as DNA, the CDR3 is TGTGCCAGCAGCAGGGAGAGCACCGGGGAGCTGTTTTTT.

The chain combines TRBV5-1 with TRBJ1-2, with unresolved D. The CDR3 covers 14 residues. Per germline, CDR1 SGHRS and CDR2 YFSETQ. V lost 2 bases to trimming and J lost 6 bases, with 14 bases between them. CDR3 amino acids: CASSFISPTHGYTF. CDR3 DNA sequence: TGCGCCAGCAGCTTTATTTCTCCGACTCATGGCTACACCTTC. Based on the CDR3 plus reference TRBV5-1 and TRBJ1-2, the full variable domain is KAGVTQTPRYLIKTRGQQVTLSCSPISGHRSVSWYQQTPGQGLQFLFEYFSETQRNKGNFPGRFSGRQFSNSRSEMNVSTLELGDSALYLCASSFISPTHGYTFGSGTRLTVV.

V gene TRBV7-9 combines with J gene TRBJ2-7, with D tentatively TRBD1 or TRBD2 (5 bases each). Germline lookup yields CDR1 SEHNR and CDR2 FQNEAQ (reference sequence). The CDR3 spans 13 residues. V was pared by 7 bases and J by 12 bases, with 22 bases between. This CDR3 is CASTRGTPGEGYF. The CDR3 coding sequence is TGTGCCAGCACCCGTGGGACGCCCGGAGAGGGGTACTTC.

The V call is TRBV7-6, the J call TRBJ2-1, with 12 bases that match TRBD2. This CDR3 region has 16 residues. V lost 5 bases to trimming and J lost 15 bases; unmatched junction nucleotides: 17. Germline CDR1 SGHVS, CDR2 FNYEAQ. The CDR3 is CASSLRPTSGRSAGFF. The DNA for the CDR3 is TGTGCCAGCAGCCTCCGGCCGACTAGCGGGAGAAGCGCCGGGTTCTTC.

This rearrangement joins TRBV5-1 to TRBJ2-7; the D is unclear. V was pared by 1 base and J by 5 bases, with 16 bases between. This CDR3 is 15 amino acids long. Germline CDR1 reads SGHRS; CDR2 reads YFSETQ. In DNA, the CDR3 is TGCGCCAGCAGCTTGCATCGCTCCACTCAGGACGAGCAGTACTTC. This sequence encodes CASSLHRSTQDEQYF. Combining the CDR3 with reference TRBV5-1 and TRBJ2-7 gives the whole variable domain KAGVTQTPRYLIKTRGQQVTLSCSPISGHRSVSWYQQTPGQGLQFLFEYFSETQRNKGNFPGRFSGRQFSNSRSEMNVSTLELGDSALYLCASSLHRSTQDEQYFGPGTRLTVT.